The subject of this entry is one T cell receptor beta chain. Between the trimmed V and J ends, which lost 5 bases and 1 base, there was a span of 10 bases. In germline, CDR1 is SGHTA, CDR2 FQGTGA. This CDR3 has 14 residues. The data stem from a study of blood T cell repertoires in COVID-19. Some clones are missing from TCRdb's copy, which holds only in-frame ones; the method was immunoSEQ multiplex PCR. In the table there are hundreds of thousands of clones, approximately 86% of which are singletons. This chain links TRBV7-3 with TRBJ2-3; tentatively, D is TRBD2 (5 bases). This receptor was taken from a woman aged 45-59 years who had recovered from COVID-19. Material: peripheral blood. CDR3 region: CASSPMGGTDTQYF. CDR3 coding DNA: TGTGCCAGCAGCCCCATGGGAGGCACAGATACGCAGTATTTT.